This T cell receptor beta chain stems from a study of technical replicates of blood from several donors (dated by TCRdb to the late 2010s). Library preparation used the immunoSEQ multiplex PCR assay. TCRdb's version of the immuneACCESS table is confined to in-frame rearrangements and falls short of the full clone set. An unresolved V gene accounts for under half of the shortfall where checked; the remainder is of unknown origin. Recorded for this sample are tens of thousands of clones; about 95% of them occurred a single time. The ten largest clones represent 0.38% of the sample. Between the V and J ends, shortened by 7 bases and 6 bases respectively, the junction contains 24 bases. Based on the germline V gene, the CDR1 and CDR2 sequences are SNHLY and FYNNEI. There are 16 amino acids in the CDR3, from cysteine to phenylalanine inclusive. Of all the DNA, just the CDR3 is kept, 48 bases in frame from base 1.

In the case of this clone: What antigen it recognizes has not been identified. Base qualities are not at hand, and no much larger clone is one base apart.

The chain was built from TRBV2 and TRBJ1-1; the D region possibly corresponds to TRBD1 (6 bases align). Sequenced input: T cells isolated from PBMCs. The source of this sequence is a human donor in good health. The nucleotide sequence reads as follows: TGTGCCAGCAAGATCAGAGGGGGTCACGGGTTCGCTGAAGCTTTCTTT. The translation is CASKIRGGHGFAEAFF. With the rest looked up from the reference TRBV2 and TRBJ1-1 genes rather than sequenced, the full variable domain is EPEVTQTPSHQVTQMGQEVILRCVPISNHLYFYWYRQILGQKVEFLVSFYNNEISEKSEIFDDQFSVERPDGSNFTLKIRSTKLEDSAMYFCASKIRGGHGFAEAFFGQGTRLTVV.